This T cell receptor (beta chain) is from a study of tumor-infiltrating lymphocytes in primary liver carcinoma (dated by TCRdb to about 2017). Notes on the research overall: Of the five patients, three men and two women aged 30 to 69 years, four had hepatocellular carcinoma and one had combined HCC and intrahepatic cholangiocarcinoma. The tumors of the five patients were staged as T1-T3 N0M0, with maximum diameters ranging from roughly 4 to 10 cm. Each sample produced about 3.5 to 8 million productive TCRbeta reads, and read depth showed no significant difference between tissue types. Across five regions of each liver tumor, along with adjacent normal tissue and blood, the study brought together TCRbeta repertoire sequencing, expression microarrays and whole-exome sequencing. A total of roughly 35 specimens from 5 patients, comprising 25 or so tumor regions, 5 adjacent noncancerous liver tissues and 5 peripheral blood samples, were covered by TCRbeta repertoire sequencing. Agilent mRNA microarray profiling was performed on the 25 to 30 tumor region samples to relate TCRbeta repertoire diversity to the local molecular phenotype. Reproducibility between technical replicate repertoires was high, with correlation coefficients above 0.98 and mean shared-clone rates near 0.89. Broader findings and caveats from the paper: Just about 8-24% of top clones turned up in all five regions of a tumor, which suggests spatial heterogeneity among tumor-infiltrating T cells. With just 4 or 5 patients in the study, the authors point out that the findings should be validated in a larger study. Comparison of CD4+ and CD8+ T cell repertoires was precluded by the use of bulk unsorted samples. The top 250 clones accounted for a significantly greater share of the repertoire in tumors than in blood (p = 0.039). Repertoire overlap was found to be higher between tumor regions (mean around 36%) than between tumor-adjacent (approximately 17%) or tumor-blood (14%) pairs, consistent with antigen-driven expansion. Only the TCR beta chain was sequenced, which likely underestimates true repertoire diversity because unpaired alpha chains were not captured.

With regard to this clonotype: This receptor's antigen is unknown. Germline and junction disagree at one end, which may indicate a read error.

Starting from roughly 540 ng total RNA, TCRbeta-specific cDNA was produced by reverse transcription with a constant-region primer and ProtoScript II reverse transcriptase. Three nested multiplex PCR rounds, following a slightly modified ARM-PCR procedure, were used to build the TCRbeta libraries. Each of the first two PCR rounds ran for roughly 9 cycles and used multiplex TRBV1-TRBV30 forward primers together with a Cbeta reverse primer. Sample barcodes and Illumina adapters were attached in a final 25-cycle PCR using Deep VentR polymerase. Before sequencing, amplicons of 200-500 bp were purified from gel using a QIAquick gel extraction kit. An Illumina HiSeq 2500 was used to sequence the TCRbeta amplicons with 250-bp paired-end reads. The paper's data handling went like this. Reads were quality-trimmed with Trimmomatic v0.33, and paired reads were merged with FLASH v1.2.11 to recover full CDR3 sequences. MiGEC v1.2.1b assigned V, D and J germline segments to the rearranged TCRbeta sequences. VDJtools v1.0.0 computed clonotype statistics and Shannon-Wiener diversity indices. To reduce sampling bias, subsequent analyses other than the diversity analysis used only the 250 most abundant clonotypes in each sample. The public sequencing data were trimmed at Q25 with fastp and processed into clonotypes with MiXCR by TCRdb, which kept only in-frame beta chains. Entries are consolidated by CDR3 protein sequence, retaining the most common genes and DNA. It is TCRdb's table, rather than the study itself, that gives the V and J calls and clone size. The sample contains roughly 190,000 distinct CDR3 sequences, around four fifths of them found a single time. The leading ten clones occupy around 18% of the sample.

Its CDR3 holds 16 amino acids, cysteine through phenylalanine. Solely the CDR3 DNA is kept, with 48 bases framed from the first base. According to the germline V gene (reference sequence), CDR1 reads SGHNT and CDR2 reads YYREEE. Total RNA and DNA were co-extracted from about 19-30 mg of bulk tissue with the AllPrep DNA/RNA mini kit, without cell sorting. Between late 2015 and March 2016, about five patients in China with histopathologically diagnosed primary liver carcinoma had their tumors surgically resected. Chronic HBV infection was present in the patients, and the patients were treatment-naive at sampling. Each tumor was sampled at five spatially separated regions: the tumor centre plus the superior, inferior, left-lateral and right-lateral poles. Histology showed that every tumor sample contained more than 75% viable tumor cells. Fresh tumor and adjacent tissue pieces were bisected, with one half stored in RNAlater at -80 degrees C and the other half sent for histology.

The chain is encoded by TRBV5-4 joined to TRBJ2-3, with 9 junctional bases fitting TRBD2. The sequenced sample was tumor tissue from primary liver carcinoma. The TCR comes from a man aged 35 to 55 with primary liver carcinoma and hepatitis B virus infection. The DNA sequence reads TGTGCCGACAGCTTGCTCGCGGGAGGGCCCACAGATTCGCAGTATTTT. Its product reads: CADSLLAGGPTDSQYF.